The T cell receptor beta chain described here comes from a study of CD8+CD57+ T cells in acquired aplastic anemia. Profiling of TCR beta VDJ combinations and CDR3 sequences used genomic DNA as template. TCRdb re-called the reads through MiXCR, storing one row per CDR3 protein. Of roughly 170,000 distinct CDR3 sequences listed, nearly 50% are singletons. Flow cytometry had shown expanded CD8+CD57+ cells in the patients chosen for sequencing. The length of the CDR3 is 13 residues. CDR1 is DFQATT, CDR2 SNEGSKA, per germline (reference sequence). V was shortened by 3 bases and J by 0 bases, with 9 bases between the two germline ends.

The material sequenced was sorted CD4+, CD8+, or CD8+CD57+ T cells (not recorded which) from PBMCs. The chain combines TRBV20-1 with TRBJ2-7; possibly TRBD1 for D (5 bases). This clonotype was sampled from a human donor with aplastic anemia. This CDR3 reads CSARGQYSYEQYF. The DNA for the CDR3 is TGCAGTGCTAGGGGGCAGTACTCCTACGAGCAGTACTTC.